These T cell receptor beta chains were read from a single sample in a study of cytomegalovirus exposure and HLA in healthy donors. TCRdb's copy holds only in-frame clones and misses some; the assay was immunoSEQ multiplex PCR. The profile covers tens of thousands of clones, with roughly 78% appearing a single time and over 10% taken by the ten largest. Sequenced material: PBMCs. Every receptor here comes from a woman in her forties in good health and CMV-seropositive. Each CDR3 is given with its conserved first and last residue. A D gene is named only where the DNA matches it firmly. The size field is filled for only some rows; it gives once, few, many or a size class.

clone_size j_call v_call d_call cdr3_nt cdr3_aa
NA TRBJ1-1 TRBV5-6 NA TGTGCCAGCAGTCCTTTCCGGGAAACGAACACTGAAGCTTTCTTT CASSPFRETNTEAFF
NA TRBJ2-3 TRBV10-2 TRBD2 TGCGCCAGCAGCGAAAGCGGGGGGGCGGTAGATACGCAGTATTTT CASSESGGAVDTQYF
once TRBJ1-1 TRBV19 TRBD1 TGTGCCAGTAAGCAGGGGGCGCCGACTGAAGCTTTCTTT CASKQGAPTEAFF
NA TRBJ2-1 TRBV6-4 TRBD2 TGTGCCAGCAGGGAGACTAGCGGGGGGGCCAGTGAGCAGTTCTTC CASRETSGGASEQFF
NA TRBJ1-2 TRBV19 NA TGTGCCAGTGTACGGCGTGGGGCAGAACCTAACCATGGCTACACCTTC CASVRRGAEPNHGYTF
NA TRBJ1-2 TRBV11-3 TRBD1 TGTGCCAGCAGCTCTATCCCGACAGGGGAGGGAATAAACTATGGCTACACCTTC CASSSIPTGEGINYGYTF
NA TRBJ1-1 TRBV6-1 NA TGTGCCAGCAGTGTACGGGGGAGGACTGAAGCTTTCTTT CASSVRGRTEAFF
NA TRBJ2-7 TRBV30 NA TGTGCCTGGAGTGCCGGACAGTATACCAACGAGCAGTACTTC CAWSAGQYTNEQYF
NA TRBJ2-7 TRBV5-1 TRBD1 TGCGCCAGCAGCTTGTCCGGACAGGGGACAGGAGAGCAGTACTTC CASSLSGQGTGEQYF
NA TRBJ2-1 TRBV27 TRBD2 TGTGCCAGCAGTCCTAACGCCGATGGACTAGCGGGGGGGCCAGGCTACAATGAGCAGTTCTTC CASSPNADGLAGGPGYNEQFF
NA TRBJ2-3 TRBV30 TRBD2 TGTGCCTGGAGTTGGACGGCGGGGGACACAGATACGCAGTATTTT CAWSWTAGDTDTQYF
NA TRBJ1-2 TRBV10-1 NA TGCGCCAGCAGCGAGGTGGAGGGTCGGGGCTACACCTTC CASSEVEGRGYTF
NA TRBJ1-6 TRBV7-3 TRBD1 TGTGCCAGCAGCTCGGGACAGAGCTATTCACCCCTCCACTTT CASSSGQSYSPLHF
few TRBJ1-2 TRBV5-1 NA TGCGCCAGCAGTCTACAGGGAGGGTATGGCTACACCTTC CASSLQGGYGYTF
NA TRBJ2-7 TRBV27 NA TGTGCCAGCAGTTTGAAGCAGGACTACGAGCAGTACTTC CASSLKQDYEQYF